The entry below describes one TCR beta chain. Its antigen is still unknown. Qualities for individual bases were not recorded, and no much larger clone is one base off. The cohort comprised around 690 healthy bone marrow donors. At the time of sampling, all cohort members were nominally healthy, though unrecorded immune exposures were likely present. The donor tested CMV seropositive and was one of the 289 seropositive cohort members. Every donor gave a peripheral blood sample, and the peripheral blood mononuclear cells from that sample were used for TCR beta sequencing. The Qiagen DNeasy Blood Extraction Kit was used to extract genomic DNA from the blood cell samples. The data stem from a study of cytomegalovirus exposure and HLA in healthy donors (dated by TCRdb to about 2017). About the study as a whole: According to an earlier analysis of 587 of the donors, some 170 million T cells yielded 117 million unique TCR beta sequences and more than 250 Gb of sequence data. A separate validation cohort of about 110 different subjects was used in addition to the approximately 640-subject first cohort. A later genetic analysis used genome-wide SNP genotypes for about 65% of the 666 donors, treating that subset as a discovery cohort. HLA typing covered class I and class II loci at four-digit resolution. The T cell repertoires of 550 to 850 subjects were profiled by immunosequencing and related to cytomegalovirus serostatus. An earlier analysis of approximately 630 of the donors applied high-throughput TCR beta sequencing to assess whether each TCR beta V gene segment acted as functional or pseudogenic. Every discovery cohort repertoire had been produced on one sequencing platform. To predict cytomegalovirus infection status, the study combined high-throughput TCR immunosequencing, statistical association of individual TCRs with disease status, and machine learning. A later analysis re-examined previously published TCR beta repertoires from 610 or so donors and added high-resolution HLA genotyping to investigate patterns of TCR occurrence. The genetic ancestry cluster associated with self-reported Caucasian donors included around four fifths of the approximately 410 genotyped donors. The study was designed to test whether signatures of past pathogen exposure could be identified by cataloging public T cell receptors. Donor age, sex, ethnicity and CMV serostatus were collected together with the repertoire data. Rather than drawing on any new phenotypic data, the later analysis identified candidate immune exposures from TCR beta sequences and the way those sequences occurred across donors. The number of typed donors differed by locus: about 620-640 for A, B, C, DRB1 and DQB1; some 540 for DQA1; around 580 for DPA1; and about 470 for DPB1. Roughly 5 DR-DQ haplotypes were handled as single units for association and clustering, since linkage in the cohort was strong. Around 320 gigabases of sequencing data and approximately 80 million unique TCR sequences were included in an early release covering several hundred HLA-typed donors. Among 398 genotyped donors of the cohort, an average of about 240,000 unique TCR beta nucleotide sequences were sequenced per donor, roughly 20% of them non-productive.

Beyond this particular receptor, the publication reports: In a later genetic analysis, fewer N-insertions in productive TCRs were reported among donors in an Asian-associated ancestry cluster than the 666-donor mean. The sequencing pipeline was judged likely to have produced a cluster of highly shared sequence variants as a technical artifact. Because counts were too low, under 20 rarely observed V segments, including chromosome 9 orphons, were left out of the earlier analysis of over 550 of the donors. Most TCR sequences were observed very rarely across donors, whereas some public TCRs were present in many individuals. HLA typing was unavailable for some donors at each locus, so association tests used only the typed subset. It was suggested by the authors that the approach could potentially be generalized to other disease states and immunological phenotypes. A further reported finding was that TCR beta sequences accurately predicted the HLA-A and HLA-B alleles for most subjects in the first cohort. The 87-base-pair reads could not distinguish some IMGT-functional V segments, including TRBV6-2 and TRBV6-3, so those segments were excluded. Broadly in line with IMGT annotations, most TCR beta V segments showed up in productive rearrangements about 90% or about 30% of the time in an earlier analysis of approximately 640 of the donors. According to a later analysis, most CMV-associated TCR beta chains appeared to be HLA-restricted, and the HLA associations seemed to be driven largely by CMV exposure. For the cohort, immune exposure information was limited to CMV serostatus. In a later analysis, 16,951 TCR beta sequences were associated with specific HLA alleles at a false discovery rate of 0.05. A later genetic analysis associated a missense DCLRE1C variant with V-gene and J-gene trimming of TCR beta chains, and an independent cohort replicated the association. A few of the identified cytomegalovirus-associated TCR beta chains were confirmed in vitro to be specific for cytomegalovirus antigens. The study listed approximately 150 TCR beta chains as associated with cytomegalovirus. In a later analysis, HLA-associated TCR beta chains showed more clonal expansion and lower generation probabilities than non-associated chains that were equally common. Assigning TCR associations to individual alleles was difficult when HLA alleles, especially DR and DQ, strongly co-occurred. Cytomegalovirus status was reported to be diagnosed by the classifier with high specificity and sensitivity in both the original and validation cohorts. This cohort had only TCR beta chains sequenced, and the lack of alpha or paired-chain data limited which features could be detected. Roughly uniform sequencing depth across donors was assumed in presence/absence analyses, although this assumption may not hold. Correlated functional status among segregating V segments might be attributable to linkage disequilibrium, but an unknown experimental factor could not be ruled out. A later analysis reported that several top co-occurrence clusters appeared linked to parvovirus B19, influenza, CMV and Epstein-Barr virus. In a later analysis, the rate of TCR association differed among HLA loci, with DRB1 alleles having the most associated TCRs and HLA-C alleles having the fewest.

V sheds 2 bases and J sheds 4 bases, leaving 7 bases between their ends. From the germline V gene, CDR1 is SGHDT and CDR2 is YYEEEE. Its CDR3 holds 13 amino acids, cysteine through phenylalanine. The entry retains the CDR3 DNA only, 39 bases that are in frame from base 1. Library preparation employed the immunoSEQ multiplex PCR assay. A mixture of 60 forward primers for TCR Vbeta segments and 13 reverse primers for TCR Jbeta segments was used in the multiplex PCR. The CDR3 region of rearranged TCR beta genes was amplified from genomic DNA by a multiplex PCR assay. On the Illumina HiSeq System, the amplified TCR beta libraries were sequenced as 87-base-pair reads. The paper's processing steps were these. A later analysis counted approximately 76 million unique TCR beta chains across the 550 to 700 repertoires, and some 11 million of these chains were shared by at least two donors. Raw reads were error-corrected and collapsed into unique sequences with a nearest-neighbor algorithm that merged closely related sequences to remove PCR and sequencing errors. Alignment of CDR3 sequences to IMGT reference sequences was used to assign V, D and J gene segments. For a sequence to be retained, a match of at least six nucleotides was required to both a V gene segment and a J gene segment. A rearrangement counted as productive if the CDR3 had no stop codons and remained in frame with V and J, and every other rearrangement counted as non-productive. Following IMGT convention, CDR3 was defined as the stretch from the second conserved V-encoded cysteine up to the conserved J-encoded phenylalanine. Sequences without an unambiguous match to a single V gene segment were excluded from the earlier analysis of 450 to 650 of the donors. In an earlier analysis of several hundred of the donors, V segments were called functional above 56.7% productive rearrangements and were called segregating when the between-donor standard deviation exceeded 5%. A statistical classification framework was built to diagnose cytomegalovirus status from the catalog of TCR beta chain sequences. V and J gene assignment, in a later analysis, came from comparing TCR nucleotide sequences with IMGT/GENE-DB human TR gene sequences. A later analysis assigned CDR3 sequences and most-parsimonious VDJ recombination scenarios with the TCRdist pipeline. In a later analysis, each TCR beta chain was defined by its CDR3 amino acid sequence together with its V-gene family, and reads without a unique V-gene family were excluded. As a way to deal with suspected cross-contamination and a sequencing artifact, a later analysis dropped nearly 600 nucleotide sequences that were highly shared and had low generation probability. In a later analysis, a clonal expansion index for each public chain was calculated from normalized within-repertoire ranks of inferred template counts. A later analysis computed generation probabilities with a VDJ recombination model fitted to out-of-frame rearrangements, and checked the results against IGoR. In a later analysis, TCR-TCR, TCR-HLA and TCR-CMV co-occurrence was scored with hypergeometric tests, and a repertoire-size bias correction was applied to TCR pairs. To estimate false discovery rates, a later analysis permuted the HLA or CMV assignments 20 times. In a later analysis, co-occurring TCRs were grouped using DBSCAN, and TCRdist sequence similarity was added for clustering within HLA-allele-positive subsets. For co-occurrence clustering, repertoires with fewer than 30,000 or more than 120,000 public chains were excluded, along with four to six repertoires with anomalous nucleotide sharing. The source is immuneACCESS, and TCRdb retained only in-frame sequences with V and J called. Part of the clones is not carried over; for the studies checked, unresolved V genes explain less than half of this, and the remainder is unexplained. V, J and clone size derive from that table, while D and trimming were established from the DNA sequence. This sample gives some 140,000 clones in total; roughly 70% of them show up just once. The ten largest clones add up to 4.3% of the sample.

The chain is made from TRBV5-6 and TRBJ2-1, with the D gene too uncertain to name. The sequencing sample was made of PBMCs. The clonotype was recovered from a man aged 18 to 29 in good health and CMV-seropositive. CDR3 protein: CASSFARYNEQFF. DNA sequence: TGTGCCAGCAGCTTCGCCAGATACAATGAGCAGTTCTTC.